This T cell receptor beta chain is from a study of blood T cell repertoires in COVID-19. Looking at the study overall: Samples of COVID-19 (acute and convalescent) were obtained from the United States, Italy and Spain. From T cells, B-cell-depleted T cells, or PBMCs came the material, which was cDNA or gDNA.

Per the germline V gene, CDR1 is KGHSH and CDR2 is LQKENI. Trimming at V came to 5 bases and at J to 8 bases, leaving 14 bases not matched to a gene. This CDR3 spans 16 amino acids. Assay used: immunoSEQ multiplex PCR; TCRdb lists only in-frame clones, some missing. The sample yields 120,000 to 150,000 clones, approximately 86% seen once. The TCR was taken from a woman aged 55-70 years with acute or convalescent COVID-19. This sequence joins TRBV18 and TRBJ1-4, with 7 bases identical to TRBD1. The sample was peripheral blood. The CDR3 here is CASSTFRGDSLEKLFF. CDR3 nucleotides: TGTGCCAGCTCAACGTTCCGAGGGGACAGTCTCGAAAAACTGTTTTTT.